This TCR beta chain was found in a study of cytomegalovirus exposure and HLA in healthy donors. The germline V gene encodes CDR1 LNHDA and CDR2 SQIVND (reference sequence). V lost 5 bases, J lost 6 bases, and 14 bases lay in between. The CDR3 consists of 13 residues. This clone showed up just a few times. PCR amplification relied on 60 Vbeta primers (plus 13 Jbeta primers). TCRdb's copy holds only in-frame clones and misses some; the assay was immunoSEQ multiplex PCR. The data show under 200,000 clones, around 80% seen once. The sequence was collected from a man in his forties in good health and CMV-seronegative. Sequenced: PBMCs. The V call is TRBV19, the J call TRBJ2-7, with D hard to call. The CDR3 loop is CASSPTASPEQYF. CDR3 DNA: TGTGCCAGTAGTCCCACCGCTAGTCCCGAGCAGTACTTC.